The rows below give T cell receptor beta chains drawn from one sample of a study of cytomegalovirus exposure and HLA in healthy donors. Produced via immunoSEQ multiplex PCR; TCRdb's table is partial and in-frame only. The sample consists of 65,000 to 80,000 clones, roughly 95% of them appearing once. The sequencing input was PBMCs. Receptors originate from a woman younger than 35 in good health and CMV-seropositive. CDR3s include the opening cysteine and the closing phenylalanine or tryptophan. The order of the fields is clone size, J gene, V gene, D gene, CDR3 DNA, CDR3 protein. D genes are given only for firm matches. The size field is filled for only some rows; it gives once, few, many or a size class.

>-|TRBJ2-3|TRBV11-2|TRBD2
TGTGCCAGCAGCCCGGGGACTAGCAGAAGCACAGATACGCAGTATTTT
CASSPGTSRSTDTQYF
>-|TRBJ1-5|TRBV27|-
TGTGCCAGCAGTTTCGTAGGAGCAGGCAATCAGCCCCAGCATTTT
CASSFVGAGNQPQHF
>-|TRBJ1-1|TRBV4-3|TRBD1
TGCGCCAGCAGCCGTAATCTGGGACAGACGAACACTGAAGCTTTCTTT
CASSRNLGQTNTEAFF
>once|TRBJ2-5|TRBV29-1|TRBD2
TGCAGCGTTCCTACTAGCGGGAGGGAGACCCAGTACTTC
CSVPTSGRETQYF
>-|TRBJ2-6|TRBV27|-
TGTGCCAGCAGTTTAGGGAGAGCTGGGGCCAACGTCCTGACTTTC
CASSLGRAGANVLTF
>-|TRBJ1-1|TRBV19|TRBD1
TGTGCCAGTAGCGACTATACGGCAGGGGGTACTGAAGCTTTCTTT
CASSDYTAGGTEAFF
>-|TRBJ2-1|TRBV15|-
TGTGCCACCAGAGAGGTGGGTGAGCAGTTCTTC
CATREVGEQFF
>-|TRBJ2-7|TRBV28|-
TGTGCCAGCAGCCCACCGGGGGTAGACGAGCAGTACTTC
CASSPPGVDEQYF
>-|TRBJ2-7|TRBV5-5|TRBD1
TGTGCCAGCAGCTGGGACAGGGTTTCCTACGAGCAGTACTTC
CASSWDRVSYEQYF
>once|TRBJ2-3|TRBV27|-
TGTGCCAGCAGTTTATCGCCAGCGGGACATAGCACAGATACGCAGTATTTT
CASSLSPAGHSTDTQYF
>-|TRBJ2-3|TRBV5-5|-
TGTGCCAGCACCCCCCAGGGGACAGATACGCAGTATTTT
CASTPQGTDTQYF
>-|TRBJ2-7|TRBV30|TRBD2
TGTGCCTGGAGTCAACTAGCGGGAGTTGGCGAGCAGTACTTC
CAWSQLAGVGEQYF
>once|TRBJ2-2|TRBV7-8|-
TGTGCCAGCAGCTCCAGGAGGGTTGGGACCGGGGAGCTGTTTTTT
CASSSRRVGTGELFF
>-|TRBJ1-1|TRBV19|TRBD1
TGTGCCAGTAGTATCGAGGGGGCGGGGAACACTGAAGCTTTCTTT
CASSIEGAGNTEAFF
>-|TRBJ1-1|TRBV6-5|TRBD1
TGTGCCAGCAGCCAATCCAGGGGGCTCACTGAAGCTTTCTTT
CASSQSRGLTEAFF
>-|TRBJ2-1|TRBV7-6|TRBD2
TGTGCCAGCAGCCCCATAGCGGGAGTATACAATGAGCAGTTCTTC
CASSPIAGVYNEQFF
>-|TRBJ2-1|TRBV6-5|TRBD2
TGTGCCAGCAGTTTCGTAGCGGGGGGCCTTTCAAATGAGCAGTTCTTC
CASSFVAGGLSNEQFF
>-|TRBJ1-2|TRBV19|TRBD1
TGTGCCAGTAGCGATGGGACAGGGGCGTACTATGGCTACACCTTC
CASSDGTGAYYGYTF
>-|TRBJ2-3|TRBV28|TRBD2
TGTGCCAGCAGTACCCCTATGAGCGGGGGGCCGCTTTATACGCAGTATTTT
CASSTPMSGGPLYTQYF
>once|TRBJ2-6|TRBV18|TRBD1
TGTGCCAGCTCAACACAGGGGCCCGCTGGGGCCAACGTCCTGACTTTC
CASSTQGPAGANVLTF
>-|TRBJ2-3|TRBV5-1|TRBD2
TGCGCCAGCAGCGCGACTGTAGCGGGGGCCTACACAGATACGCAGTATTTT
CASSATVAGAYTDTQYF
>-|TRBJ2-1|TRBV6-1|TRBD2
TGTGCCACCTGTCTAGCGGGATACCACAATGAGCAGTTCTTC
CATCLAGYHNEQFF
>-|TRBJ1-5|TRBV7-2|-
TGTGCCAGCAGCTTTGACAGTTTCAATCAGCCCCAGCATTTT
CASSFDSFNQPQHF
>-|TRBJ2-3|TRBV7-9|-
TGTGCCAGCAGCTTAGCGCCACGGGGGAGGGGGGTCGATACGCAGTATTTT
CASSLAPRGRGVDTQYF
>-|TRBJ2-1|TRBV5-8|TRBD2
TGTGCCAGCAGTGATCGGACTAGCGGGGCCTACAATGAGCAGTTCTTC
CASSDRTSGAYNEQFF
>-|TRBJ2-1|TRBV7-9|TRBD2
TGTGCCAGCAGCTACGAGACGGGACTAGCGGGAGCGCATGAGCAGTTCTTC
CASSYETGLAGAHEQFF
>-|TRBJ1-1|TRBV5-4|-
TGTGCCAGCAGCCGGGGGAATATGAACACTGAAGCTTTCTTT
CASSRGNMNTEAFF
>-|TRBJ2-5|TRBV29-1|TRBD2
TGCAGCGCCGAGGGGAGGGGAAAAGAGACCCAGTACTTC
CSAEGRGKETQYF
>-|TRBJ2-7|TRBV7-8|TRBD1
TGTGCCAGCAGCTTACCGGGACAGGGAGTAGAGAAGCAGTACTTC
CASSLPGQGVEKQYF
>few|TRBJ2-5|TRBV2|-
TGTGCCAGCAGTCCGGGACACGGAGAGACCCAGTACTTC
CASSPGHGETQYF
>-|TRBJ1-1|TRBV6-5|-
TGTGCCAGCAGTTTTCGGAGGGCGAACACTGAAGCTTTCTTT
CASSFRRANTEAFF
>few|TRBJ2-3|TRBV9|TRBD2
TGTGCCAGCAGCGTAGACTTGGGGAGGGCCCCAGATACGCAGTATTTT
CASSVDLGRAPDTQYF